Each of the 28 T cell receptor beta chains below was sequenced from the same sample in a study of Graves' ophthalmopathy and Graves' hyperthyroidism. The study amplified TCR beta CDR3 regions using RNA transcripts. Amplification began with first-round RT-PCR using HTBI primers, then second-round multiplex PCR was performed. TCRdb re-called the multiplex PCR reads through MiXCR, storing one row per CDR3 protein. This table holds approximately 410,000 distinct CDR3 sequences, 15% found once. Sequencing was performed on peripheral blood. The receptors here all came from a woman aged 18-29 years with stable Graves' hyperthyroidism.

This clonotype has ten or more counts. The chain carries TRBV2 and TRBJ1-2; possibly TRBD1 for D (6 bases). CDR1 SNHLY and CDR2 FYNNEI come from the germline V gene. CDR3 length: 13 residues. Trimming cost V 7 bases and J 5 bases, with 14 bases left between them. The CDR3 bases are TGTGCCAGCACCCTGGACAGTGCTTATGGCTACACCTTC. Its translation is CASTLDSAYGYTF.

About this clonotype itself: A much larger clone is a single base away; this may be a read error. Here the CDR3 DNA reads TGTGCCAGCCGCTTACGTTCCACTTCCTATGGCTACACCTTC. As protein: CASRLRSTSYGYTF. This chain uses TRBV7-3 with TRBJ1-2; no reliable D call. The CDR3 totals 14 residues. Per the germline V gene, CDR1 is SGHTA and CDR2 is FQGTGA.

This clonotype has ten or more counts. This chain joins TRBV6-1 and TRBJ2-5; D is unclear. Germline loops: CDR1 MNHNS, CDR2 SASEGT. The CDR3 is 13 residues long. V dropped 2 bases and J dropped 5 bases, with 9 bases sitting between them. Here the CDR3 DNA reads TGTGCCAGCAGTGAACGGTTAGGGGAGACCCAGTACTTC. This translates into CASSERLGETQYF.

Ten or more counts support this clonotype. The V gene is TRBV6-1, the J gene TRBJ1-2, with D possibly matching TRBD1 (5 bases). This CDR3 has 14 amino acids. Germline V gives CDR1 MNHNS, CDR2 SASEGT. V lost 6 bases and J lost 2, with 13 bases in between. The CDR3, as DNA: TGTGCCAGCAGGTTCTTTGGGACCAACTATGGCTACACCTTC. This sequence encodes CASRFFGTNYGYTF.

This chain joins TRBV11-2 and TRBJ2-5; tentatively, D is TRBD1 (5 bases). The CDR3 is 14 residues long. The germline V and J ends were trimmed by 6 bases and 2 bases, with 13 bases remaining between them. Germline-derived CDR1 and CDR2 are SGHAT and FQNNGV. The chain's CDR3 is CASRGLESQETQYF. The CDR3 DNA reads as TGTGCCAGCAGGGGGCTAGAATCACAAGAGACCCAGTACTTC.

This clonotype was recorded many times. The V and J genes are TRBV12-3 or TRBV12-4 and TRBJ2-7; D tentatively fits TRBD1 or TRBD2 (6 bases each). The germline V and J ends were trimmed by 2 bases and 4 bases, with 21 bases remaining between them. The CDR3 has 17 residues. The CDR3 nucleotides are TGTGCCAGCAGTTTATACTGGGACTCCAGGGGAGGATACGAGCAGTACTTC. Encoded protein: CASSLYWDSRGGYEQYF.

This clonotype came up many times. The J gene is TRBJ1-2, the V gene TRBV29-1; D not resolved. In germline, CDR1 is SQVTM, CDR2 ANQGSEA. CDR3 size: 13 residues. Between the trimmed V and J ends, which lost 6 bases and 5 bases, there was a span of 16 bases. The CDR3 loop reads CSVPIPTGYGYTF. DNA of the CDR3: TGCAGCGTCCCTATCCCGACCGGGTATGGCTACACCTTC.

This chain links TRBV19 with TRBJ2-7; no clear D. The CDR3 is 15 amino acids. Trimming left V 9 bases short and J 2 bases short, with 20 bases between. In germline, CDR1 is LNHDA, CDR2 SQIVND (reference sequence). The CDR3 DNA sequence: TGTGCCAGCTCCTTCGGCGTGATGACGACCTACGAGCAGTACTTC. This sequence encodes CASSFGVMTTYEQYF.

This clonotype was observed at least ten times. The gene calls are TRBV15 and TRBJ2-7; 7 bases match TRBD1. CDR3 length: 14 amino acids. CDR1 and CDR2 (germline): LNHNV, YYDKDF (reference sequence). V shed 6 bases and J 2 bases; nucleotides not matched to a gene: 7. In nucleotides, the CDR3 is TGTGCCACCAGTCCACAGGGGCCGACCTACGAGCAGTACTTC. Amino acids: CATSPQGPTYEQYF.

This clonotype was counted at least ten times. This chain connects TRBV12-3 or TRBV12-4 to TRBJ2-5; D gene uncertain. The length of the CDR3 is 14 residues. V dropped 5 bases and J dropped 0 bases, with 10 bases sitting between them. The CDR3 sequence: CASSMPAYQETQYF. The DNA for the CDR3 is TGTGCCAGCAGTATGCCGGCCTACCAAGAGACCCAGTACTTC.

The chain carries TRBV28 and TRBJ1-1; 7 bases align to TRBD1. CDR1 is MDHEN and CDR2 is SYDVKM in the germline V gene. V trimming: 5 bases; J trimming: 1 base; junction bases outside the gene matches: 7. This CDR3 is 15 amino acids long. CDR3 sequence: CASSPTGQANTEAFF. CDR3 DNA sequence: TGTGCCAGCAGTCCCACCGGACAGGCGAACACTGAAGCTTTCTTT.

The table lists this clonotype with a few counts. CDR3 sequence: CASSQDPGGQGDTQYF. In DNA form, the CDR3 reads TGTGCCAGCAGCCAAGATCCAGGGGGACAGGGGGACACCCAGTACTTC. The chain carries TRBV4-2 and TRBJ2-5, with 11 positions matching TRBD1. The CDR3 totals 16 residues. Germline V gene lookup returns CDR1 LGHNA and CDR2 YNFKEQ. With V trimmed by 0 bases and J by 8 bases, 8 bases remained unmatched.

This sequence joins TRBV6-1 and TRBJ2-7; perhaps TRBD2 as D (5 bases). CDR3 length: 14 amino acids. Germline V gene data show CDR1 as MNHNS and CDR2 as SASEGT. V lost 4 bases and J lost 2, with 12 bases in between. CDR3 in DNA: TGTGCCAGCAGTGTCTCGGCGGGCCCCTACGAGCAGTACTTC. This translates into CASSVSAGPYEQYF.

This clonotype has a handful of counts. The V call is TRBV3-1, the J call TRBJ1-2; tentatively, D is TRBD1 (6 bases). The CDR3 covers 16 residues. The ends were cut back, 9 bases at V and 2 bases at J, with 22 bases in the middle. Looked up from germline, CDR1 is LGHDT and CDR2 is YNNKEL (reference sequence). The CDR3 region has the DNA TGTGCCAGTCTGGGGGGCCCACAGGGAACCAACTATGGCTACACCTTC. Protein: CASLGGPQGTNYGYTF.

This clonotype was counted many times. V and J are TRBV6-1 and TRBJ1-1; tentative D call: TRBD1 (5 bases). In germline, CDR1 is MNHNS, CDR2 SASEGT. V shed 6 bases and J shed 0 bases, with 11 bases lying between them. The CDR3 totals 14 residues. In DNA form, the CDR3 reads TGTGCCAGCAGACAGACAGCTCTGAACACTGAAGCTTTCTTT. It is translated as CASRQTALNTEAFF.

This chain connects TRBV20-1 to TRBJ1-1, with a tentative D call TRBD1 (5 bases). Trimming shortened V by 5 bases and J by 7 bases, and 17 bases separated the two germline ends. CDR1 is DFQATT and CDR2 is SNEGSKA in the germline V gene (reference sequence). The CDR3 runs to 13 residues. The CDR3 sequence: CSAPLKGVGEAFF. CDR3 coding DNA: TGCAGTGCTCCTCTGAAAGGGGTGGGTGAAGCTTTCTTT.

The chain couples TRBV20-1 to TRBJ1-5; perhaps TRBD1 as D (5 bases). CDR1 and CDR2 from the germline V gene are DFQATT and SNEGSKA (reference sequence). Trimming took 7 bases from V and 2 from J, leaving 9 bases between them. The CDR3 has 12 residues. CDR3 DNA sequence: TGCAGTGGGGGGGGGGGCAATCAGCCCCAGCATTTT. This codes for CSGGGGNQPQHF.

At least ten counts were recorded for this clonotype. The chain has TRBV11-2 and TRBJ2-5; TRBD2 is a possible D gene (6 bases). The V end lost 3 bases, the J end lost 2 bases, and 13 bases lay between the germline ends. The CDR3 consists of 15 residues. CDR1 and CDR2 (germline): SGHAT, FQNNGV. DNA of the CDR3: TGTGCCAGCAGCTTCCTTCCGGGGAGGCAAGAGACCCAGTACTTC. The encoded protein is CASSFLPGRQETQYF.

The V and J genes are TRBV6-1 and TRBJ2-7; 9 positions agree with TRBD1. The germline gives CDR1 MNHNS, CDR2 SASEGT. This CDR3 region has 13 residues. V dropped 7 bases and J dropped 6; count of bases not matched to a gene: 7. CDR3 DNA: TGTGCCAGCACCCACGGGACAGGGACCGAGCAGTACTTC. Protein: CASTHGTGTEQYF.

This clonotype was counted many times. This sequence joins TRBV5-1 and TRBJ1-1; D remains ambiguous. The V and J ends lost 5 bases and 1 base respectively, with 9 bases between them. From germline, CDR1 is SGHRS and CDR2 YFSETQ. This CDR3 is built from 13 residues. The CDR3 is CASRSDGNTEAFF. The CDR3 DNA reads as TGCGCCAGCAGATCGGACGGGAACACTGAAGCTTTCTTT.

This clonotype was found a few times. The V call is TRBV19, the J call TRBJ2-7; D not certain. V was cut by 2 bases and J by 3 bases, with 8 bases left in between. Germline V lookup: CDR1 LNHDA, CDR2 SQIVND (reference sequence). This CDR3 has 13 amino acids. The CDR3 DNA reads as TGTGCCAGTAGTATAATGAGTGACTACGAGCAGTACTTC. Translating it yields CASSIMSDYEQYF.

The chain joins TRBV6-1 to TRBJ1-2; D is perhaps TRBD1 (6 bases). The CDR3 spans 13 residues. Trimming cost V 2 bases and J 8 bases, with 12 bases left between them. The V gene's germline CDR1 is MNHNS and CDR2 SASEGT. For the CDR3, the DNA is TGTGCCAGCAGTGAAACAGGGTTGGGGGGCTACACCTTC. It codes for CASSETGLGGYTF.

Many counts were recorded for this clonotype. CDR3 DNA: TGCGCCAGCAGCCGAGTGACAGGATTGTACACTGAAGCTTTCTTT. Translated: CASSRVTGLYTEAFF. The V gene is TRBV5-1, the J gene TRBJ1-1; D is perhaps TRBD1 (6 bases). V was pared by 4 bases and J by 3 bases, with 16 bases between. Germline CDR1 SGHRS, CDR2 YFSETQ. The CDR3 is made up of 15 amino acids.

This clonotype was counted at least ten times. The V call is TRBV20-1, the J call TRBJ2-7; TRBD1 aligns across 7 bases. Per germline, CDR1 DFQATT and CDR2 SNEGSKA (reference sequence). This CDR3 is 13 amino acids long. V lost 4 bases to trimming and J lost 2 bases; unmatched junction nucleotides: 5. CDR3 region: CSAMGQGAYEQYF. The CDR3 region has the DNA TGCAGTGCTATGGGGCAGGGGGCCTACGAGCAGTACTTC.

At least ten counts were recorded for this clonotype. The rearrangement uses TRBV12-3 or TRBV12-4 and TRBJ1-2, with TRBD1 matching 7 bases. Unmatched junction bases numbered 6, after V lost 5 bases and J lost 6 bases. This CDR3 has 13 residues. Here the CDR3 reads CASSQQGTDGYTF. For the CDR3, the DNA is TGTGCCAGCAGTCAACAGGGGACTGATGGCTACACCTTC.

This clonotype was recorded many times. The CDR3, as DNA: TGTGCCAGTAGTAGACAGGGGGACGCCTACGAGCAGTACTTC. It is translated as CASSRQGDAYEQYF. The chain links TRBV19 to TRBJ2-7; 9 bases are shared with TRBD1. There are 14 residues in the CDR3. In germline, CDR1 is LNHDA, CDR2 SQIVND (reference sequence). Trimming cost V 4 bases and J 2 bases; bases outside gene matches: 3.

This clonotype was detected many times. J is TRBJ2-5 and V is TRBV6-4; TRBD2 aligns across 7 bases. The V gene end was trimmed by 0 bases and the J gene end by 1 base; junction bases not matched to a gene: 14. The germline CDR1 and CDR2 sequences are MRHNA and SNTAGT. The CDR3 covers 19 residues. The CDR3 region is CASSDSNGTNKALQETQYF. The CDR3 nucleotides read TGTGCCAGCAGTGACTCGAACGGGACTAACAAAGCCCTCCAAGAGACCCAGTACTTC.

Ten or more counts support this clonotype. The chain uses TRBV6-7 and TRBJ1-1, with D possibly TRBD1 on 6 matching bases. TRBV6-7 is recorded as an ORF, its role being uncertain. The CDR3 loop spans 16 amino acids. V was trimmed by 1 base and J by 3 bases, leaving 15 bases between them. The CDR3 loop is CASSYLEGGMDTEAFF. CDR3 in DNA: TGTGCCAGCAGTTACTTAGAAGGGGGAATGGACACTGAAGCTTTCTTT.